The rows below give T cell receptor beta chains drawn from one sample of a study of blood T cells in healthy people across ages. TCRdb redid the calling of the 5' RACE reads with MiXCR, one entry per CDR3 protein. This table holds about 640,000 distinct CDR3 sequences, around three fifths found once. The sequenced sample was blood. These receptors originate from a man in his sixties in good health. The CDR3 runs from the conserved cysteine through the conserved F or W.

TRBV7-2 CASSPGPDNEQFF
TRBV12-3/TRBV12-4 CASSLFFGGDEKLFF
TRBV5-1 CASHPDRNNEQFF
TRBV10-3 CAISEGTFNYGYTF
TRBV3-1 CASSQSGDYLYEQYF
TRBV29-1 CSVELAVNYGYTF
TRBV4-2 CASSQNPGSKYSNQPQHF
TRBV27 CASSRDRGDYNEQFF
TRBV7-2 CASSVSGASGPTDTQYF
TRBV27 CASSFDSTYEQYF
TRBV4-2 CASSQNGGGSLTDTQYF
TRBV12-3/TRBV12-4 CASSQTRGYTQYF
TRBV6-1 CASSETSGALGGAFF
TRBV29-1 CSVEQGSSYEQYF
TRBV11-2 CASSPDRINTGELFF
TRBV7-2 CASSPSLSYPPSDTQYF
TRBV3-1 CASSQRGQGINEQFF
TRBV7-2 CVSSFRLAGAAQETQYF
TRBV20-1 CSARDPSGGSEKLFF
TRBV4-2 CASSEGWGSPDEQYF
TRBV28 CASSFSRDFRIAKNIQYF
TRBV27 CASSPWGNSYEQYF
TRBV28 CASRQANYGYTF
TRBV20-1 CSARAGNPTLVFF
TRBV11-2 CASSSGLAILNEQFF
TRBV20-1 CSAPMAGGWETQYF
TRBV20-1 CSDQGQGKGEQYF
TRBV12-3/TRBV12-4 CASRPDWTGEEETQYF
TRBV9 CASSPSPKSSPNEQYF
TRBV15 CATSPGGSNSPLHF
TRBV2 CASRADRPQPQHF
TRBV12-3/TRBV12-4 CASSLFGGWNQETQYF
TRBV12-3/TRBV12-4 CASSVGTRGGARTQYF
TRBV24-1 CATSVAGRDEQFF
TRBV10-3 CAISESKNSGGGKLFF
TRBV12-3/TRBV12-4 CASKRGGETQYF
TRBV20-1 CSARRDQKLFF
TRBV2 CASRDLGISYEQYF
TRBV29-1 CNGKDSWRSYNEQFF
TRBV5-1 CASSRRRAEETQYF
TRBV11-3 CASSLNGLVAGELFF
TRBV25-1 CASRLAGESHEQFF
TRBV7-2 CASSLEQAPRELFF
TRBV20-1 CSARSPGGYGATNEKLFF
TRBV28 CASSSLQGVEYGYTF
TRBV5-1 CASRQSSDQETQYF
TRBV3-1 CASSQGVDPGIQYF
TRBV12-3/TRBV12-4 CASSLNRASFF
TRBV11-2 CASSPPDRGGGNTEAFF